This TCR beta chain was observed in a study of OX40 agonist ivuxolimab in advanced cancers. Study as a whole: Partial responses were observed in three patients, of whom one had hepatocellular carcinoma and two had cutaneous melanoma.

In germline, CDR1 is SGHAT, CDR2 FQNNGV. The CDR3 covers 12 residues. Trimming pared 5 bases from V and 3 bases from J, leaving 8 bases between. As for this clone: What it binds is not known. In the same sample, other DNA sequences code for this CDR3.

Study-level points and caveats: In CD8+ T cells, expanded clones were on average more numerous than in CD4+. Dosing at 0.1 to 3.0 mg/kg was accompanied by clonal expansion of CD4+ and CD8+ blood T cells by week 6. Certain nonresponders additionally had low normalized T-cell clonal expansion.

Clones were read by immunoSEQ multiplex PCR, and TCRdb kept only the in-frame ones, dropping some. The table lists about 19,000 clones, nearly 70% of them singletons. This sequence joins TRBV11-2 and TRBJ2-7; D uncertain. The sample was CD4+ or CD8+ T cells sorted from blood, taken in a trial of the OX40 agonist ivuxolimab. The source of this sequence is an adult with an advanced solid tumor such as melanoma, head and neck, liver or kidney cancer. This CDR3 is CASSPGGYEQYF. The CDR3 DNA reads TGTGCCAGCAGCCCTGGCGGCTACGAGCAGTACTTC.